These 7 T cell receptor beta chains came from one sample sequenced in a study of blood T cells in healthy people across ages. Through a sample-barcoded 5' primer and a J-beta primer mix, a second PCR was run for roughly 6 to 11 cycles. TCRdb re-derived calls from the 5' RACE reads in MiXCR, one entry per CDR3 protein. The data show some 860,000 distinct CDR3 sequences, with more than 55% seen just once and 20% to 30% held by the top ten. The sequenced material came from blood. These receptor sequences come from a man aged 35 to 55 in good health.

This chain joins TRBV6-4 and TRBJ1-5, with unresolved D. From germline, CDR1 is MRHNA and CDR2 SNTAGT. The CDR3 is made up of 12 amino acids. The germline V and J ends were trimmed by 7 bases and 4 bases, with 8 bases remaining between them. The CDR3 region is CASINRNQPQHF. As DNA, the CDR3 is TGTGCCAGCATTAACAGAAATCAGCCCCAGCATTTT.

The gene calls are TRBV9 and TRBJ2-5; D gene unclear. V lost 6 bases and J 3 bases, leaving 6 bases between the germline ends. The CDR3 runs to 11 residues. Per germline, CDR1 SGDLS and CDR2 YYNGEE. The CDR3 DNA sequence: TGTGCCAGCACCACCAAAGAGACCCAGTACTTC. Encoded protein: CASTTKETQYF.

This sequence joins TRBV11-3 and TRBJ1-6; D remains ambiguous. Germline-derived CDR1 and CDR2 are SGHNT and YENEEA. This CDR3 spans 16 amino acids. The V end lost 0 bases, the J end lost 3 bases, and 9 bases lay between the germline ends. This CDR3 reads CASSLDLSDYNSPLHF. The CDR3, as DNA: TGTGCCAGCAGCTTAGATCTGTCAGACTATAATTCACCCCTCCACTTT. The full variable domain, rest sourced from reference TRBV11-3 and TRBJ1-6, is EAGVVQSPRYKIIEKKQPVAFWCNPISGHNTLYWYLQNLGQGPELLIRYENEEAVDDSQLPKDRFSAERLKGVDSTLKIQPAELGDSAVYLCASSLDLSDYNSPLHFGNGTRLTVT.

This clonotype has just a few counts. The genes are TRBV29-1 and TRBJ2-1, with TRBD1 as a possible D gene (5 bases). Trimming took off 2 bases at V and 7 bases at J, with 12 bases between the two ends. Germline CDR1 SQVTM, CDR2 ANQGSEA. The CDR3 sequence is 13 residues long. Here the CDR3 DNA reads TGCAGCGTTGAAAAACAGGTTAGAAATGAGCAGTTCTTC. Protein sequence: CSVEKQVRNEQFF.

The V and J genes are TRBV7-4 and TRBJ1-5, with D maybe TRBD1 (6 bases). V was cut by 10 bases and J by 7 bases, with 35 bases left in between. This CDR3 spans 19 amino acids. CDR1 SGHVT and CDR2 SQSDAQ come from the germline V gene. The CDR3 coding sequence is TGTGCCACCTTGAAGGGGGGGCTTGGGTTGATTGGGTTTTTGCAGCCCCAGCATTTT. Protein product: CATLKGGLGLIGFLQPQHF.

This rearrangement joins TRBV9 to TRBJ1-6; D perhaps matches TRBD1 (5 bases). The CDR3 is 14 amino acids. Trimming stripped 0 bases from V and 10 bases from J, with 11 bases between. Germline loops: CDR1 SGDLS, CDR2 YYNGEE. The CDR3 protein is CASSVGQGASPLHF. The CDR3 DNA reads TGTGCCAGCAGCGTAGGCCAGGGAGCGTCACCCCTCCACTTT.

V and J are TRBV7-3 and TRBJ2-3, with D tentatively TRBD1 (5 bases). Germline V gene sequence: CDR1 SGHTA, CDR2 FQGTGA. The CDR3 consists of 16 residues. Trimming shortened V by 5 bases and J by 2 bases, and 17 bases separated the two germline ends. CDR3 in DNA: TGTGCCAGCAGCCCACACCCAGGGCTCCACACAGATACGCAGTATTTT. It yields the protein CASSPHPGLHTDTQYF.